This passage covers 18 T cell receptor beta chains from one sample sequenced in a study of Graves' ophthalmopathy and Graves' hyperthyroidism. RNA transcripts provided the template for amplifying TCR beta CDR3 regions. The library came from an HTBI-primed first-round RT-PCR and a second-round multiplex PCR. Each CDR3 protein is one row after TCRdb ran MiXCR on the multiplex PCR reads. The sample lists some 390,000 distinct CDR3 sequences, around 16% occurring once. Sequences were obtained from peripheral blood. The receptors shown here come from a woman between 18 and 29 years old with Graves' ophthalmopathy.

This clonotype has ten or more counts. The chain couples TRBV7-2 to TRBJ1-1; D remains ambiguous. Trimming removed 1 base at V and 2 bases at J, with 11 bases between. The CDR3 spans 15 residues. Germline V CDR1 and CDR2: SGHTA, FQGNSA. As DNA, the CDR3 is TGTGCCAGCAGCTTAGGTAGGCAGTTCAACACTGAAGCTTTCTTT. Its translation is CASSLGRQFNTEAFF. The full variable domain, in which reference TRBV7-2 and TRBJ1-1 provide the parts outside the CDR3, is GAGVSQSPSNKVTEKGKDVELRCDPISGHTALYWYRQSLGQGLEFLIYFQGNSAPDKSGLPSDRFSAERTGGSVSTLTIQRTQQEDSAVYLCASSLGRQFNTEAFFGQGTRLTVV.

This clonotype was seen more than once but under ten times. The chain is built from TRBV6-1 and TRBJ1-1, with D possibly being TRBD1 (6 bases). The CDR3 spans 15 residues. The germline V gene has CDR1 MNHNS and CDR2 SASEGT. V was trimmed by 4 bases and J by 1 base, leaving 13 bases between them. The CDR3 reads CASSAWNRANTEAFF. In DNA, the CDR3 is TGTGCCAGCAGTGCGTGGAACAGGGCGAACACTGAAGCTTTCTTT.

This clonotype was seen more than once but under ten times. This CDR3 is CASRRTEVGEQYF. The CDR3 region has the DNA TGTGCCAGCAGACGGACCGAGGTGGGCGAGCAGTACTTC. The chain is built from TRBV25-1 and TRBJ2-7; D ambiguous. The CDR3 sequence is 13 residues long. In germline, CDR1 is MGHDK, CDR2 SYGVNS. Trimming cost V 6 bases and J 6 bases, with 15 bases left between them.

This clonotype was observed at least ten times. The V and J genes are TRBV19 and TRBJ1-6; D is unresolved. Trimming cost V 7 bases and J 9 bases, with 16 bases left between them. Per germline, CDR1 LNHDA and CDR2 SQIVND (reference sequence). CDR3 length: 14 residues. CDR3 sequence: CASTAGGVASPLHF. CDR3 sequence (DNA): TGTGCCAGTACCGCCGGCGGGGTTGCTTCACCCCTCCACTTT. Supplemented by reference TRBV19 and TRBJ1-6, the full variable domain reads DGGITQSPKYLFRKEGQNVTLSCEQNLNHDAMYWYRQDPGQGLRLIYYSQIVNDFQKGDIAEGYSVSREKKESFPLTVTSAQKNPTAFYLCASTAGGVASPLHFGNGTRLTVT.

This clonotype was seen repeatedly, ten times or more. This CDR3 reads CSAGHPTGELFF. In nucleotides, the CDR3 is TGCAGCGCGGGACACCCAACCGGGGAGCTGTTTTTT. The rearrangement uses TRBV29-1 and TRBJ2-2; TRBD1 is a possible D gene (6 bases). This CDR3 has 12 amino acids. Germline loops: CDR1 SQVTM, CDR2 ANQGSEA. Trimming pared 7 bases from V and 5 bases from J, leaving 11 bases between.

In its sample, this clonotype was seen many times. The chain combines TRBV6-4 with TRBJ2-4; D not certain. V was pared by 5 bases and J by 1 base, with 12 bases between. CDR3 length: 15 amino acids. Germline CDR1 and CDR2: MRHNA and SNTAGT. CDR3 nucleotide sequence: TGTGCCAGCAGTTACACTGGGATGGCCAAAAACATTCAGTACTTC. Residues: CASSYTGMAKNIQYF.

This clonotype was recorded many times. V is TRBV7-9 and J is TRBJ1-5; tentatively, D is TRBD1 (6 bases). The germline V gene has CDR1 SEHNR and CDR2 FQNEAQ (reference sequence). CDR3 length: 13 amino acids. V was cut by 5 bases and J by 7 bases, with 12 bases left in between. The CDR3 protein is CASSGGPGQPQHF. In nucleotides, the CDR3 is TGTGCCAGCAGCGGGGGGCCGGGGCAGCCCCAGCATTTT.

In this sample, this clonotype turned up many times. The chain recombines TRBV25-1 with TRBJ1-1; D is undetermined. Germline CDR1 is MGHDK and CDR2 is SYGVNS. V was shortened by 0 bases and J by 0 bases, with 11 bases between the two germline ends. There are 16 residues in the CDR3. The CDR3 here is CASSEYGDWVNTEAFF. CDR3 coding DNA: TGTGCCAGCAGTGAATATGGGGATTGGGTGAACACTGAAGCTTTCTTT.

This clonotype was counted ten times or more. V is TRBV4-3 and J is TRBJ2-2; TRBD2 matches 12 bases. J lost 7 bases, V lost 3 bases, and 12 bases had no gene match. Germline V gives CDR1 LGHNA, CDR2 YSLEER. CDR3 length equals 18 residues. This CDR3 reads CASSQDTSGGREGGELFF. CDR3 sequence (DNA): TGCGCCAGCAGCCAGGATACTAGCGGGGGGCGAGAGGGCGGGGAGCTGTTTTTT.

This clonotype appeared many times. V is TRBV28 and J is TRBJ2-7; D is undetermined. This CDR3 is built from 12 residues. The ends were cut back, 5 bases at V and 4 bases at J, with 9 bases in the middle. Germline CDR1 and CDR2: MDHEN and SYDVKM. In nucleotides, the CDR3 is TGTGCCAGCAGTAGCGCCCGATACGAGCAGTACTTC. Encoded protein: CASSSARYEQYF.

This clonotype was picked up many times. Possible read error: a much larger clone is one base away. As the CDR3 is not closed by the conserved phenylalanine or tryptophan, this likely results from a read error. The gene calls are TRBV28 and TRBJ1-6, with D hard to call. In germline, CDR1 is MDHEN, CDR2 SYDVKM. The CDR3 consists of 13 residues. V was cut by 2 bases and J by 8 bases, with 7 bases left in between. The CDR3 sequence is CASSLTVDSPLHS. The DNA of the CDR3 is TGTGCCAGCAGTTTAACAGTAGATTCACCCCTCCACTCT.

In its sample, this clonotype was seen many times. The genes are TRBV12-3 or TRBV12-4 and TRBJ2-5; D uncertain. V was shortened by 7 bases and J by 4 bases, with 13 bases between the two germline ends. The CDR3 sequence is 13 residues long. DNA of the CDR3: TGTGCCAGCACCTTTTACGACCGAGAGACCCAGTACTTC. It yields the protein CASTFYDRETQYF.

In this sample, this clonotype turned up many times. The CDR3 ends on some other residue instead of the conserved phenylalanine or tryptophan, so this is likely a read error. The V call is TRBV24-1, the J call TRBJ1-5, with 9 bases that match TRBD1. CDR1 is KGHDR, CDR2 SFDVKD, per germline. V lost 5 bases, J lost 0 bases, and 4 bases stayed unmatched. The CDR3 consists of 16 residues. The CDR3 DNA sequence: TGTGCCACCAGTGGCGGGACAGGGCATAGCAATCAGCCCCAGCATTCT. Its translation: CATSGGTGHSNQPQHS.

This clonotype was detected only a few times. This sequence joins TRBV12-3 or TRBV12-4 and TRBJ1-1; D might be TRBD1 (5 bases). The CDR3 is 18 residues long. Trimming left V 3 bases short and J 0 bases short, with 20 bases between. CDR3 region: CASSFWLGADTMNTEAFF. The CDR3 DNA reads TGTGCCAGCAGTTTTTGGCTAGGGGCGGATACTATGAACACTGAAGCTTTCTTT.

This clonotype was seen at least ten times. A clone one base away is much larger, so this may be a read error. Written as DNA, the CDR3 is TGTGCCAGCAGTCGCGTAGCGGGAGTAAACGGGGAGCCGTTTTTT. It translates to CASSRVAGVNGEPFF. This chain joins TRBV28 and TRBJ2-2; TRBD2 aligns across 9 bases. Germline V CDR1 and CDR2: MDHEN, SYDVKM. CDR3 length equals 15 residues.

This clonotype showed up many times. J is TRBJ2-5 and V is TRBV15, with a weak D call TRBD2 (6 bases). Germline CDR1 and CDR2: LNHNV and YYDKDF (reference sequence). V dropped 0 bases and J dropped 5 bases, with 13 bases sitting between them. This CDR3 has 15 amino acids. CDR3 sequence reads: CATSRDRAAGETQYF. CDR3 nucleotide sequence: TGTGCCACCAGCAGAGACAGGGCCGCGGGGGAGACCCAGTACTTC.

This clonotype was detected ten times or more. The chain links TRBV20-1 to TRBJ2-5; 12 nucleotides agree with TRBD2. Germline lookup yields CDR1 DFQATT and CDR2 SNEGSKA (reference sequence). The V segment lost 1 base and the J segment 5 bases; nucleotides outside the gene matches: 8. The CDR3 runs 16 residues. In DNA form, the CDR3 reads TGCAGTGCTAGAGGTGCTAGCGGGGGGGCCTCTGAGACCCAGTACTTC. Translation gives CSARGASGGASETQYF.

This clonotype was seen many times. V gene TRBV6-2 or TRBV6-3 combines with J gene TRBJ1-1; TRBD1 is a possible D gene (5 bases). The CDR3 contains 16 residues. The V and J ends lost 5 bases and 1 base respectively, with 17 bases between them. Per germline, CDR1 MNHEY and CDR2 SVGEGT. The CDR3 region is CASSGEWGSGNTEAFF. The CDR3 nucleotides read TGTGCCAGCAGTGGGGAATGGGGCTCAGGGAACACTGAAGCTTTCTTT.